The clone carrying this T cell receptor beta chain has just one count. The antigen is unknown. V gave up 2 bases and J gave up 2 bases; unmatched junction bases: 4. Germline CDR1 reads ENHRY; CDR2 reads SYGVKD. The CDR3 runs to 17 residues. The data derive from a study of cytomegalovirus exposure and HLA in healthy donors. Study-wide results and limits: Earlier analysis found most TCR beta V segments productive about 90% or about 30% of the time.

Both 60 Vbeta primers and 13 Jbeta primers went into the PCR. Produced via immunoSEQ multiplex PCR; TCRdb's table is partial and in-frame only. This table has over 110,000 clones, approximately 80% appearing once. The clonotype comes from a woman aged 18 to 35 in good health and CMV-seropositive. The sample consisted of PBMCs. This chain connects TRBV10-3 to TRBJ2-7; 15 bases are shared with TRBD2. The CDR3 DNA sequence: TGTGCCATCAGTGAGGGGACTAGCGGGGGGAGCACCTACGAGCAGTACTTC. Amino acid sequence: CAISEGTSGGSTYEQYF.